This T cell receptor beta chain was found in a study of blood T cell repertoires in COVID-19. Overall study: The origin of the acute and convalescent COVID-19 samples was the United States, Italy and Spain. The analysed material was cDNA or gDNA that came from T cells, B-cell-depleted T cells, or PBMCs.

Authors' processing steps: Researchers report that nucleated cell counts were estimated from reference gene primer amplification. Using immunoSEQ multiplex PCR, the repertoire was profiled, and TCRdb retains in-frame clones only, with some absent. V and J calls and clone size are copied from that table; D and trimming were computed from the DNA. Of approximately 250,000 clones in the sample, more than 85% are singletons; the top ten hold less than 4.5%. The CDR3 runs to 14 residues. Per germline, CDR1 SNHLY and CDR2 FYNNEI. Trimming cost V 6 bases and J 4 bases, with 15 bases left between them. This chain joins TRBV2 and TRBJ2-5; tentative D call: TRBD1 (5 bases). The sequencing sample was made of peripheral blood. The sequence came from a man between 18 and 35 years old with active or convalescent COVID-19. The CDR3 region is CASRGSSQGETQYF. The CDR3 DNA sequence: TGTGCCAGCAGGGGCAGCTCCCAGGGAGAGACCCAGTACTTC.